Sequencing of this T cell receptor beta chain was carried out in a study of cytomegalovirus exposure and HLA in healthy donors. The study, taken as a whole, reports: Reported results showed that the classifier diagnosed cytomegalovirus status with high specificity and sensitivity. Confirmation in vitro established that a few CMV-associated chains were specific for CMV antigens.

Germline lookup yields CDR1 SGHDT and CDR2 YYEEEE. This CDR3 region has 13 residues. Deletions cut 1 base from V and 6 bases from J, with 11 bases between. Concerning this clone itself: Its antigen remains unidentified.

This PCR relied on a set of 60 Vbeta primers and 13 Jbeta primers. TCRdb's table, derived via immunoSEQ multiplex PCR, lists solely in-frame clones and lacks some. The data show approximately 150,000 clones, roughly 87% seen once. Sequencing used PBMCs. The rearrangement joins TRBV5-6 to TRBJ2-7; D call uncertain. The receptor comes from a woman between 40 and 50 years old in good health and CMV-seronegative. As DNA, the CDR3 is TGTGCCAGCAGCTTGAGCCCGGTTGGCGAGCAGTACTTC. It yields the protein CASSLSPVGEQYF.